This T cell receptor beta chain was sequenced for a study of T-cell reconstitution after alpha-beta-depleted transplantation in children (dated by TCRdb to about 2016). About the full investigation: T-cell immune reconstitution after TCRalphabeta/CD19-depleted allogeneic hematopoietic cell transplantation in children was quantitatively tracked in the study by means of TCR repertoire profiling.

CDR1 is given as DFQATT and CDR2 as SNEGSKA, both from the germline V gene (reference sequence). V ends up 3 bases short and J 6 bases short, with an unmatched junction base count of 10. The CDR3, cysteine through phenylalanine, is 14 amino acids long. This entry keeps only the CDR3 DNA: 42 bases, framed from base 1. Libraries came from PCR. TCRdb names Illumina HiSeq 2500 as the instrument used. TCR libraries were prepared with molecular barcoding, using unique molecular identifiers to normalize TCRbeta repertoire quantification. Through fastp at Q25 and MiXCR, TCRdb rebuilt clones from the public reads, retaining in-frame beta chains. Rows are unified per CDR3 protein, each entry keeping the most common DNA and genes. In all, the sample holds nearly 550,000 distinct CDR3 sequences, and around 17% of those were seen once. The ten top clones hold 2.5% to 4% of the sample. A remark on this clonotype: No antigen is known for it. No base qualities exist here, and no much larger clone lies one base off it.

The sample here was PBMCs from the stem cell graft donor, taken from the stem cell graft. The chain joins TRBV20-1 to TRBJ1-1; the junction holds 7 bases that match TRBD1. The source is a human donor who donated a stem cell graft to a child with acute lymphoblastic leukemia. The nucleotide sequence reads as follows: TGCAGTGCTAGCCGGGACAGTTTAGGGCCTGAAGCTTTCTTT. Its translation reads: CSASRDSLGPEAFF.